This T cell receptor (beta chain) originates from a study of T-cell memory formation after mild COVID-19. In TCRdb, the 5' RACE reads were re-called with MiXCR into one record per CDR3 protein. This table holds 380,000 or so distinct CDR3 sequences, about 13% found once. This clonotype turned up a few times. The TCR was taken from a man between 18 and 29 years old who had mild COVID-19 (a few samples of this study predate the infection). Cell type and time point are not known. The specimen sequenced was PBMCs or a T cell subset sorted from them (not recorded which).

CDR3 sequence: CASSQQGVQTQYF. The CDR3 DNA is TGTGCCAGCAGTCAACAGGGGGTTCAGACCCAGTACTTC. V is TRBV6-5 and J is TRBJ2-5, with 8 bases that match TRBD1. The CDR3 is 13 amino acids. After removal of 5 bases from V and 6 bases from J, the junction contained 5 bases not matched to a gene. Germline lookup yields CDR1 MNHEY and CDR2 SVGAGI.